These 10 T cell receptor beta chains originate from one sample sequenced in a study of Ad26.COV2.S vaccination and SARS-CoV-2 variants. The treatment: some 20 received Ad26.COV2.S at low or high dose, single or two shots; five or six received placebo; per-sample allocation not given. Day 63 following the first vaccine or placebo injection was when the samples were taken. Clones were read by immunoSEQ multiplex PCR, and TCRdb kept only the in-frame ones, dropping some. Of 510,000 or so clones in the sample, around 88% were seen once. Sequenced material: peripheral blood, taken in a trial of Ad26.COV2.S vaccine versus placebo. These receptors were taken from a person aged 18-65 years who received the Ad26.COV2.S COVID-19 vaccine or a placebo.

This chain links TRBV18 with TRBJ1-5; D unclear. Germline loops: CDR1 KGHSH, CDR2 LQKENI. The V gene lost 7 bases and the J gene lost 2 bases, with 24 bases spanning the gap. The CDR3 consists of 18 residues. The chain's CDR3 is CASLPGPRTRIGNQPQHF. DNA of the CDR3: TGTGCCAGCTTGCCGGGCCCCAGAACCCGAATTGGCAATCAGCCCCAGCATTTT. The entire variable domain, with the rest obtained from reference TRBV18 and TRBJ1-5, is as follows: NAGVMQNPRHLVRRRGQEARLRCSPMKGHSHVYWYRQLPEEGLKFMVYLQKENIIDESGMPKERFSAEFPKEGPSILRIQQVVRGDSAAYFCASLPGPRTRIGNQPQHFGDGTRLSIL.

The chain links TRBV12-3 or TRBV12-4 to TRBJ1-1; no clear D gene. V shed 2 bases and J shed 1 base, with 2 bases lying between them. This CDR3 comprises 12 residues. The CDR3 DNA sequence: TGTGCCAGCAGTTTAAAGAACACTGAAGCTTTCTTT. Its protein product is CASSLKNTEAFF.

V gene TRBV10-3 combines with J gene TRBJ2-1; no reliable D call. Germline V gene sequence: CDR1 ENHRY, CDR2 SYGVKD. The V end lost 2 bases, the J end lost 2 bases, and 10 bases lay between the germline ends. The CDR3 contains 15 residues. The CDR3 loop reads CAISEAGVTYNEQFF. CDR3 bases: TGTGCCATCAGTGAGGCCGGAGTAACCTACAATGAGCAGTTCTTC.

The rearrangement uses TRBV6-4 and TRBJ2-1; the D gene could be TRBD1 or TRBD2 (5 bases each). The CDR3 spans 15 residues. Trimming cost V 5 bases and J 3 bases, with 14 bases left between them. Germline CDR1 and CDR2: MRHNA and SNTAGT. CDR3 sequence: CASSNRDAGYNEQFF. The CDR3, as DNA: TGTGCCAGCAGTAACCGGGACGCCGGCTACAATGAGCAGTTCTTC.

The CDR3 DNA is TGTGCCAGCAGTTATGCGACAGGAACTGACTACGAGCAGTACTTC. Its translation is CASSYATGTDYEQYF. The chain combines TRBV6-5 with TRBJ2-7; tentatively, D is TRBD1 (6 bases). Trimming left V 3 bases short and J 3 bases short, with 15 bases between. This CDR3 has 15 residues. Per germline, CDR1 MNHEY and CDR2 SVGAGI.

The chain uses TRBV27 and TRBJ2-7, with D possibly TRBD2 on 6 matching bases. Germline CDR1 and CDR2: MNHEY and SMNVEV (reference sequence). The CDR3 totals 13 residues. V dropped 7 bases and J dropped 4 bases, with 14 bases sitting between them. The CDR3 is CASTGGTSYEQYF. CDR3 sequence (DNA): TGTGCCAGCACCGGAGGGACCAGTTACGAGCAGTACTTC.

This clone was seen only a few times. The rearrangement joins TRBV28 to TRBJ1-2; D is uncertain. Trimming removed 6 bases from V and 8 bases from J, with 13 bases in between. Looked up from germline, CDR1 is MDHEN and CDR2 is SYDVKM. The CDR3 contains 12 residues. CDR3 in amino acids: CASSEALGGYTF. The CDR3, as DNA: TGTGCCAGCAGCGAGGCCTTGGGGGGCTACACCTTC.

The chain has TRBV5-1 and TRBJ2-7; D not resolved. The germline V gene has CDR1 SGHRS and CDR2 YFSETQ. This CDR3 contains 13 residues. V was pared by 0 bases and J by 3 bases, with 7 bases between. This CDR3 reads CASSLVGYYEQYF. The CDR3 nucleotides read TGCGCCAGCAGCTTGGTTGGGTACTACGAGCAGTACTTC.

The rearrangement uses TRBV11-2 and TRBJ2-2, with a weak D call TRBD2 (6 bases). V lost 5 bases to trimming and J lost 1 base, with 17 bases between them. Germline V gives CDR1 SGHAT, CDR2 FQNNGV. The CDR3 runs 17 residues. CDR3 protein: CASSPNPFSGNTGELFF. CDR3 DNA sequence: TGTGCCAGCAGCCCCAACCCCTTTAGCGGGAACACCGGGGAGCTGTTTTTT. Full variable domain (outside the CDR3, taken from reference TRBV11-2 and TRBJ2-2): EAGVAQSPRYKIIEKRQSVAFWCNPISGHATLYWYQQILGQGPKLLIQFQNNGVVDDSQLPKDRFSAERLKGVDSTLKIQPAKLEDSAVYLCASSPNPFSGNTGELFFGEGSRLTVL.

The chain employs TRBV3-1 (or the pseudogene TRBV3-2) and TRBJ1-4; no definite D call. The CDR3 has 16 residues. Per the germline V gene, CDR1 is LGHDT and CDR2 is YNNKEL (reference sequence). V shed 4 bases and J shed 5 bases, with 17 bases lying between them. The CDR3: CASSLRSAGLNEKLFF. The CDR3, as DNA: TGTGCCAGCAGCCTTCGATCGGCGGGGTTGAATGAAAAACTGTTTTTT.